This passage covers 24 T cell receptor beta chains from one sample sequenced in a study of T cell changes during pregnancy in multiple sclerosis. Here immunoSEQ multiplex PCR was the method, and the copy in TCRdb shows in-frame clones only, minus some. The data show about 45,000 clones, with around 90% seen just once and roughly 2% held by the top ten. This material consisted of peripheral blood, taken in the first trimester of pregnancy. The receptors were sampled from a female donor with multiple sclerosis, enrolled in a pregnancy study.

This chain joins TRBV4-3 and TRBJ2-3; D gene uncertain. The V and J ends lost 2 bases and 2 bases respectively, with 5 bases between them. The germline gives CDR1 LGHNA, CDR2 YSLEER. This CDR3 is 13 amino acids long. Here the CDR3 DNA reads TGCGCCAGCAGCCAACGTGTCACAGATACGCAGTATTTT. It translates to CASSQRVTDTQYF.

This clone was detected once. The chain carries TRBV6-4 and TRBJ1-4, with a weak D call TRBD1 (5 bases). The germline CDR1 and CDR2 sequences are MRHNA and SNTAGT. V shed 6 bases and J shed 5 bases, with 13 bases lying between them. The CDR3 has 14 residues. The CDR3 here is CASSATGGNEKLFF. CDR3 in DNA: TGTGCCAGCAGCGCCACAGGAGGGAATGAAAAACTGTTTTTT.

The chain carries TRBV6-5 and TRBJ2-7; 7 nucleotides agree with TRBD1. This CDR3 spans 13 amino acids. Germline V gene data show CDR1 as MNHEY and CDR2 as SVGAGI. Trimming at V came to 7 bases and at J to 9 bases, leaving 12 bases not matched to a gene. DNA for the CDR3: TGTGCCAGCATTTCTTGGCAGGGGGACCGGCAGTACTTC. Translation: CASISWQGDRQYF.

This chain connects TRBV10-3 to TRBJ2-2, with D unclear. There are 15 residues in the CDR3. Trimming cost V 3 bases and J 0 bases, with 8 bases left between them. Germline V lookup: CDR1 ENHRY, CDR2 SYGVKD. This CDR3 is CAISDWATNTGELFF. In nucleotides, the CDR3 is TGTGCCATCAGTGATTGGGCGACGAACACCGGGGAGCTGTTTTTT.

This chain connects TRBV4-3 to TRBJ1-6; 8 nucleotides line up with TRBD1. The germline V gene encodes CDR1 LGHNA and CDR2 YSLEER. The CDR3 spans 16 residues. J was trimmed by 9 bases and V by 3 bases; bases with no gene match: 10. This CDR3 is CASSHLPDRDLSPLHF. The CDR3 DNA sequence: TGCGCCAGCAGCCACCTTCCGGACAGGGATCTTTCACCCCTCCACTTT.

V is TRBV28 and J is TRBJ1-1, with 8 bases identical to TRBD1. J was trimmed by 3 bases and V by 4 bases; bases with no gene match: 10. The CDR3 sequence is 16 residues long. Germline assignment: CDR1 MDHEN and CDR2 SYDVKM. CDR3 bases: TGTGCCAGCAGTTCCATACAGGGGGTGGGGGACACTGAAGCTTTCTTT. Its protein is CASSSIQGVGDTEAFF.

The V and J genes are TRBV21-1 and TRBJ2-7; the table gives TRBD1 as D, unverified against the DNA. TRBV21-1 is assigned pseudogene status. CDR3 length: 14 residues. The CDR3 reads CASSRSYRGHEQYF. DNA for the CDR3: TGTGCCAGCAGCAGATCTTACAGGGGGCACGAGCAGTACTTC.

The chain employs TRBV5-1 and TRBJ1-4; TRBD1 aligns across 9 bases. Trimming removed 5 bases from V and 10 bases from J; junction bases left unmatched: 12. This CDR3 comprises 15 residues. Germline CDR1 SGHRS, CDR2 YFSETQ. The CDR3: CASRGQGLGIGKLFF. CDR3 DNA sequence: TGCGCCAGCAGGGGACAGGGTCTCGGGATAGGAAAACTGTTTTTT. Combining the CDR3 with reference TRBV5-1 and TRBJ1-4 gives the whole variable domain KAGVTQTPRYLIKTRGQQVTLSCSPISGHRSVSWYQQTPGQGLQFLFEYFSETQRNKGNFPGRFSGRQFSNSRSEMNVSTLELGDSALYLCASRGQGLGIGKLFFGSGTQLSVL.

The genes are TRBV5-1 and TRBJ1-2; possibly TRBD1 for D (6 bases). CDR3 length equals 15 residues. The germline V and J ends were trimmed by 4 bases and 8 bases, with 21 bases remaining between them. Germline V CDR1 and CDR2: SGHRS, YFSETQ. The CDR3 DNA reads TGCGCCAGCAGCCCCTGGCTGGCAGGGGTGAGCGGCTACACCTTC. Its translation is CASSPWLAGVSGYTF.

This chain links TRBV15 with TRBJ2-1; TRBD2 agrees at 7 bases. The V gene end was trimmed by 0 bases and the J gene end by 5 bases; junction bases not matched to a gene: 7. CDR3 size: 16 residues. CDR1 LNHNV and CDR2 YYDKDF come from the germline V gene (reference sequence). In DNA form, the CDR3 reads TGTGCCACCAGCAGAGAAACCCAGCGGGGCAACAATGAGCAGTTCTTC. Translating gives CATSRETQRGNNEQFF.

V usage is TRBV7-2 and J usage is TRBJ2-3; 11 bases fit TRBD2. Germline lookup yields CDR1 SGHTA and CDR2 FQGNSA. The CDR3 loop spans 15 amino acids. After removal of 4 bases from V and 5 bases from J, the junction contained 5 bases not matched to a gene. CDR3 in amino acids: CASSSIAGGQDTQYF. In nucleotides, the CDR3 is TGTGCCAGCAGCTCCATAGCGGGGGGGCAAGATACGCAGTATTTT.

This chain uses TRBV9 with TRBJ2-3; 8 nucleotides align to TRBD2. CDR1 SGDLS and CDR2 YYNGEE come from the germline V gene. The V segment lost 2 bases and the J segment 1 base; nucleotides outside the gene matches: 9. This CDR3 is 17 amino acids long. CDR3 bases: TGTGCCAGCAGCGTCAGGAGTTCGCGGGGGGGCACAGATACGCAGTATTTT. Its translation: CASSVRSSRGGTDTQYF.

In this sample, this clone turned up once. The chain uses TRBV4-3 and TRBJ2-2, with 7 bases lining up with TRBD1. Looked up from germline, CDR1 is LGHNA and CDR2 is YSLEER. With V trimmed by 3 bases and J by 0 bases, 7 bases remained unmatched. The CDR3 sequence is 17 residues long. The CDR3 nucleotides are TGCGCCAGCAGCCACTCCTTAGGGACAGCGAACACCGGGGAGCTGTTTTTT. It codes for CASSHSLGTANTGELFF.

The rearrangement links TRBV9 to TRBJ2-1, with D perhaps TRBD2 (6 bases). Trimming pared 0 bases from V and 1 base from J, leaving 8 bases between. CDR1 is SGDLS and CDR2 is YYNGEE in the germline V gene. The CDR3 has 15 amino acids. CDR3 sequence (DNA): TGTGCCAGCAGCGTAGTGGAGGGGTCCTACAATGAGCAGTTCTTC. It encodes CASSVVEGSYNEQFF.

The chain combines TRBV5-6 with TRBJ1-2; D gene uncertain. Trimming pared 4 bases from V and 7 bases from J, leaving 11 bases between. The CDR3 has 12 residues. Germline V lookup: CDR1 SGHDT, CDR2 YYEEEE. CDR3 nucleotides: TGTGCCAGCAGCCCGCGGCCCGGTGGCTACACCTTC. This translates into CASSPRPGGYTF.

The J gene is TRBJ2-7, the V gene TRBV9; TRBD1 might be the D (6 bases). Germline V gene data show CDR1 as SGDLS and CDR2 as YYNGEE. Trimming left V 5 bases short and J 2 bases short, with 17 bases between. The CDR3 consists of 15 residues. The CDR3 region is CASSTGIFPTYEQYF. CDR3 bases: TGTGCCAGCAGTACAGGGATCTTCCCTACCTACGAGCAGTACTTC.

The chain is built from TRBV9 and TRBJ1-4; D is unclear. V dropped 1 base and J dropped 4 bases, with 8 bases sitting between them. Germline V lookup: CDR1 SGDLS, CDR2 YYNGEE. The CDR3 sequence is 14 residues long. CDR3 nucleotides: TGTGCCAGCAGCGTAACCAGTTATAATGAAAAACTGTTTTTT. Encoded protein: CASSVTSYNEKLFF.

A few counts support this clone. The CDR3 region has the DNA TGTGCCAGCAGGTTAAAACACGGACAGCTTAACTATGGCTACACCTTC. It is translated as CASRLKHGQLNYGYTF. The chain carries TRBV7-2 and TRBJ1-2; possible D gene TRBD1, 6 bases. This CDR3 has 16 amino acids. The V gene's germline CDR1 is SGHTA and CDR2 FQGNSA. V shed 6 bases and J shed 1 base, with 18 bases lying between them.

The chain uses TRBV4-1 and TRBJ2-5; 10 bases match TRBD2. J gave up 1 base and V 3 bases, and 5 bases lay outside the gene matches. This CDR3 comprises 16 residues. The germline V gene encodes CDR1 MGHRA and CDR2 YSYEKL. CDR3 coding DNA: TGCGCCAGCAGCCACCACAGCGGGGGGGCCCAAGAGACCCAGTACTTC. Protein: CASSHHSGGAQETQYF.

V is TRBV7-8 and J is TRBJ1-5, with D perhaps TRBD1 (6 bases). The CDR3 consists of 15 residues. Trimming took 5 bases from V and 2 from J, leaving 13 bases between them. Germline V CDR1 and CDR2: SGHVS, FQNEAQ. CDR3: CASSLGADGNQPQHF. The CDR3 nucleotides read TGTGCCAGCAGCCTGGGGGCGGACGGCAATCAGCCCCAGCATTTT. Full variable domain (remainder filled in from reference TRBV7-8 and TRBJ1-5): GAGVSQSPRYKVAKRGQDVALRCDPISGHVSLFWYQQALGQGPEFLTYFQNEAQLDKSGLPSDRFFAERPEGSVSTLKIQRTQQEDSAVYLCASSLGADGNQPQHFGDGTRLSIL.

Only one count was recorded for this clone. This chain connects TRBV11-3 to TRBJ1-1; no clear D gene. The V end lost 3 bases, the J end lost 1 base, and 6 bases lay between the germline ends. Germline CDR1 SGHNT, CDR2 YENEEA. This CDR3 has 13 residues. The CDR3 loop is CASSLEGNTEAFF. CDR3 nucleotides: TGTGCCAGCAGCTTGGAGGGGAACACTGAAGCTTTCTTT.

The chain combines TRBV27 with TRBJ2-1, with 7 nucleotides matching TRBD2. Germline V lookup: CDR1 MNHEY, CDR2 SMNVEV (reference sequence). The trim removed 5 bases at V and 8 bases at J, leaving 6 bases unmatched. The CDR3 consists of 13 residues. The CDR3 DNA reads TGTGCCAGCAGTGTGGGGGGGGTTCATGAGCAGTTCTTC. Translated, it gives CASSVGGVHEQFF.

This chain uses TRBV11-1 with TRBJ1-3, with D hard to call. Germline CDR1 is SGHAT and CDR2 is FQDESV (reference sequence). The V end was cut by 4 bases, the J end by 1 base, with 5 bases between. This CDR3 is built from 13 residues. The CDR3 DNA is TGTGCCAGCAGCTCACAGTCTGGAAACACCATATATTTT. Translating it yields CASSSQSGNTIYF.

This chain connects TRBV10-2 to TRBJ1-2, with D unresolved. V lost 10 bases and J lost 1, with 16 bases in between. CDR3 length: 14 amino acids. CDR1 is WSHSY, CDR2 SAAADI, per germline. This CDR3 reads CATQASGSNYGYTF. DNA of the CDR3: TGCGCCACCCAGGCTAGTGGGAGTAACTATGGCTACACCTTC.